This T cell receptor (beta chain) was obtained from a study of T-cell reconstitution after alpha-beta-depleted transplantation in children. Notes on the study in general: Certain patients had high TCRbeta diversity at day 60, and it came from recipient T cells and thymic progenitors that survived. About two months after transplant, alpha-beta T cells reportedly came from several hundred expanded graft clones.

A TCRbeta library incorporating unique molecular identifiers was prepared. TCRdb redid the calling of the PCR reads with MiXCR, one entry per CDR3 protein. The table has 450,000 to 600,000 distinct CDR3 sequences, 10% to 15% seen once. This clonotype was found a few times. Its cognate antigen is unknown. The CDR3 has 14 residues. V lost 3 bases to trimming and J lost 0 bases, with 9 bases between them. The germline V gene has CDR1 ENHRY and CDR2 SYGVKD. The clonotype was recovered from a male patient aged 10 to 17 who had a stem cell transplant for acute myeloid leukemia, so the T cells may come from the graft donor. This sequence joins TRBV10-3 and TRBJ2-7; a possible D gene is TRBD1 (5 bases). Here the sequenced sample was PBMCs, mostly from graft donor cells, taken 360 days after TCRalphabeta/CD19-depleted stem cell transplant. CDR3 in amino acids: CAISEAGISYEQYF. CDR3 nucleotide sequence: TGTGCCATCAGTGAAGCAGGGATCTCCTACGAGCAGTACTTC.